A single sample is the source of the 18 T cell receptor beta chains below, sequenced in a study of T cells after yellow fever vaccination. TCRdb redid the calling of the 5' RACE reads with MiXCR, one entry per CDR3 protein. The top ten hold approximately 16% of the sample, which has about 400,000 distinct CDR3 sequences, 6.2% seen once. The material was PBMCs, obtained 5 days after the yellow fever booster vaccination. The receptor set was obtained from a man aged 25-45 years who received the YFV17D yellow fever vaccine.

This clonotype has ten or more counts. V gene TRBV20-1 combines with J gene TRBJ2-3, with a weak D call TRBD2 (6 bases). Looked up from germline, CDR1 is DFQATT and CDR2 is SNEGSKA (reference sequence). This CDR3 contains 13 residues. CDR3 sequence (DNA): TGCACAGCAAGAGCCTCGGGGGCAGATACGCAGTATTTT. Translated, it gives CTARASGADTQYF.

The V call is TRBV20-1, the J call TRBJ2-5, with D perhaps TRBD2 (5 bases). Germline V lookup: CDR1 DFQATT, CDR2 SNEGSKA (reference sequence). The CDR3 is made up of 15 amino acids. V was shortened by 3 bases and J by 5 bases, with 19 bases between the two germline ends. As DNA, the CDR3 is TGCAGTGCTAGCGAGAGTTTGGGAGTAGGGGAGACCCAGTACTTC. It translates to CSASESLGVGETQYF.

This clonotype was recorded many times. The V and J genes are TRBV20-1 and TRBJ1-5; 7 bases align to TRBD1. Germline lookup yields CDR1 DFQATT and CDR2 SNEGSKA (reference sequence). The CDR3 has 16 amino acids. The V gene end was trimmed by 3 bases and the J gene end by 7 bases; junction bases not matched to a gene: 15. CDR3 coding DNA: TGCAGTGCTAGCTCACAACAGGGGATCGCTGTCCAGCCCCAGCATTTT. Translated, it gives CSASSQQGIAVQPQHF.

Remarks on this clonotype: This sequence may be a read error, since a much larger clone differs from it by one base. This rearrangement joins TRBV6-5 to TRBJ2-2; D uncertain. The CDR3 has 14 amino acids. Looked up from germline, CDR1 is MNHEY and CDR2 is SVGAGI. V was shortened by 2 bases and J by 0 bases, with 4 bases between the two germline ends. CDR3 amino acids: CASSYRANTGELFF. Here the CDR3 DNA reads TGTGCCAGCAGTTACAGGGCGAACACCGGGGAGCTGTTTTTT.

V is TRBV5-1 and J is TRBJ1-1; 9 bases are shared with TRBD1. Germline CDR1 reads SGHRS; CDR2 reads YFSETQ. The J segment lost 4 bases and the V segment lost 0 bases, leaving 7 bases of the junction unmatched. The CDR3 has 16 residues. CDR3 in amino acids: CASSLGQGGRVTEAFF. CDR3 in DNA: TGCGCCAGCAGCTTGGGACAGGGGGGGCGAGTCACTGAAGCTTTCTTT. The full variable domain, in which reference TRBV5-1 and TRBJ1-1 provide the parts outside the CDR3, is KAGVTQTPRYLIKTRGQQVTLSCSPISGHRSVSWYQQTPGQGLQFLFEYFSETQRNKGNFPGRFSGRQFSNSRSEMNVSTLELGDSALYLCASSLGQGGRVTEAFFGQGTRLTVV.

Notes on this clonotype: An end of the junction does not agree with germline; a read error may underlie this. The V gene is TRBV19, the J gene TRBJ1-6; no clear D gene. Germline V gene data show CDR1 as LNHDA and CDR2 as SQIVND (reference sequence). The CDR3 loop spans 14 amino acids. The CDR3 loop is CASSINGHPRFLRF. DNA for the CDR3: TGTGCCAGTAGTATTAACGGCCATCCGCGCTTCCTCCGCTTT.

At least ten counts were recorded for this clonotype. The rearrangement links TRBV7-3 to TRBJ2-5, with D tentatively TRBD1 or TRBD2 (6 bases each). CDR1 SGHTA and CDR2 FQGTGA come from the germline V gene. The CDR3 totals 15 residues. The V end was cut by 1 base, the J end by 5 bases, with 14 bases between. For the CDR3, the DNA is TGTGCCAGCAGCTTAATGTCGGGGGCGCGGGAGACCCAGTACTTC. It specifies CASSLMSGARETQYF.

This clonotype has ten or more counts. This chain's CDR3 is CASSLTGGTYEQYF. The CDR3 DNA sequence: TGTGCCAGCAGTTTAACAGGGGGCACGTACGAGCAGTACTTC. The V gene is TRBV28, the J gene TRBJ2-7; TRBD1 agrees at 9 bases. CDR3 length: 14 amino acids. Trimming at V came to 2 bases and at J to 4 bases, leaving 3 bases not matched to a gene. Germline V CDR1 and CDR2: MDHEN, SYDVKM.

In its sample, this clonotype was seen a few times. The chain links TRBV7-2 to TRBJ2-3; TRBD2 might be the D (6 bases). The CDR3 length is 13 residues. From germline, CDR1 is SGHTA and CDR2 FQGNSA. V was shortened by 4 bases and J by 7 bases, with 12 bases between the two germline ends. The CDR3 region has the DNA TGTGCCAGCAGCTCCGGGACTGCTCATACGCAGTATTTT. Amino acids: CASSSGTAHTQYF.

The chain carries TRBV18 and TRBJ2-2, with no clear D. Deletions cut 2 bases from V and 2 bases from J, with 12 bases between. The CDR3 runs to 16 residues. Germline values: CDR1 KGHSH, CDR2 LQKENI. CDR3 sequence: CASSPSGNFNTGELFF. The CDR3 DNA reads as TGTGCCAGCTCACCAAGTGGCAATTTTAACACCGGGGAGCTGTTTTTT.

The CDR3 here is CASSFGGGRHTEAFF. In DNA, the CDR3 is TGTGCCAGCAGTTTTGGAGGGGGCCGTCACACTGAAGCTTTCTTT. This chain uses TRBV27 with TRBJ1-1, with 7 bases fitting TRBD1. Germline CDR1 MNHEY, CDR2 SMNVEV (reference sequence). The CDR3 sequence is 15 residues long. The junction had 7 bases not matched to a gene; V was cut back by 3 bases and J by 3 bases.

This clonotype came up a few times. This chain links TRBV25-1 with TRBJ1-6; D perhaps matches TRBD1 (5 bases). V was clipped by 3 bases and J by 10 bases, with 7 bases between them. CDR1 and CDR2 (germline): MGHDK, SYGVNS. This CDR3 spans 12 amino acids. DNA of the CDR3: TGTGCCAGCAGTGATGGGGGATCACCCCTCCACTTT. Translated, it gives CASSDGGSPLHF.

This clonotype was found many times. The V and J genes are TRBV7-3 and TRBJ2-3; perhaps TRBD2 as D (6 bases). CDR3 size: 15 residues. The ends were cut back, 0 bases at V and 1 base at J, with 8 bases in the middle. Germline V gene data show CDR1 as SGHTA and CDR2 as FQGTGA. DNA of the CDR3: TGTGCCAGCAGCTTAACGGCGGGACGCACAGATACGCAGTATTTT. Translating gives CASSLTAGRTDTQYF.

This clonotype was observed at least ten times. The rearrangement links TRBV5-1 to TRBJ1-5; D uncertain. This CDR3 has 15 amino acids. The V and J ends lost 0 bases and 5 bases respectively, with 12 bases between them. CDR1 and CDR2 from the germline V gene are SGHRS and YFSETQ. CDR3 DNA: TGCGCCAGCAGCTTGGCCGGAGGGAGCCATCAGCCCCAGCATTTT. Protein: CASSLAGGSHQPQHF.

This clonotype was seen ten or more times. The CDR3 coding sequence is TGTGCCAGCAGCGTAGATGGTGAGGAGCAGTACTTC. This translates into CASSVDGEEQYF. The chain is built from TRBV9 and TRBJ2-7; no clear D. Trimming took 0 bases from V and 7 from J, leaving 8 bases between them. The CDR3 has 12 amino acids. Germline CDR1 and CDR2: SGDLS and YYNGEE.

This chain connects TRBV7-2 to TRBJ2-7; D is perhaps TRBD1 or TRBD2 (5 bases each). V lost 3 bases to trimming and J lost 2 bases, with 14 bases between them. Germline CDR1 and CDR2: SGHTA and FQGNSA. CDR3 length: 15 amino acids. The CDR3 is CASSFSPGPTYEQYF. The CDR3 DNA reads as TGTGCCAGCAGCTTTTCACCGGGACCGACCTACGAGCAGTACTTC.

This clonotype was counted between two and nine times. This chain uses TRBV6-5 with TRBJ1-2; TRBD1 matches at 8 bases. CDR1 and CDR2 (germline): MNHEY, SVGAGI. The CDR3 has 16 residues. Trimming took 0 bases from V and 4 from J; bases not matched to a gene: 7. CDR3 sequence (DNA): TGTGCCAGCAGTTACTCGTCGGCAGGGGGCTTCTATGGCTACACCTTC. Translating it yields CASSYSSAGGFYGYTF.

This clonotype was seen repeatedly, ten times or more. The chain employs TRBV12-3 or TRBV12-4 and TRBJ2-1; D possibly uses TRBD1 or TRBD2 (5 bases each). The CDR3 is made up of 10 amino acids. V shed 5 bases and J shed 11 bases, with 7 bases lying between them. This chain's CDR3 is CASSQGQQFF. CDR3 bases: TGTGCCAGCAGTCAGGGACAGCAGTTCTTC.